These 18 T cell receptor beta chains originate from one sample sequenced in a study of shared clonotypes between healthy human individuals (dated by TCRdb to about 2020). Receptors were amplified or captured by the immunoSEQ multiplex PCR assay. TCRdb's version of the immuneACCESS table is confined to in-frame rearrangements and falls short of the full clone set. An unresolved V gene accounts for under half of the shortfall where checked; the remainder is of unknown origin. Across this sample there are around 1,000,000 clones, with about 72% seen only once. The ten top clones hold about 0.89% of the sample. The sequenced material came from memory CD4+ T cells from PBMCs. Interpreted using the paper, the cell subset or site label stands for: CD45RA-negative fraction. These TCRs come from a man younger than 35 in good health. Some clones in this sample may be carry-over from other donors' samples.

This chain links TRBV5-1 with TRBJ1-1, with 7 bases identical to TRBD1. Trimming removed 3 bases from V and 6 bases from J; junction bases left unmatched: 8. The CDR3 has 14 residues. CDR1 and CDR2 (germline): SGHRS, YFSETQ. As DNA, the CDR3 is TGCGCCAGCAGCTCGGGGACGACAGGGTCTGAAGCTTTCTTT. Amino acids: CASSSGTTGSEAFF.

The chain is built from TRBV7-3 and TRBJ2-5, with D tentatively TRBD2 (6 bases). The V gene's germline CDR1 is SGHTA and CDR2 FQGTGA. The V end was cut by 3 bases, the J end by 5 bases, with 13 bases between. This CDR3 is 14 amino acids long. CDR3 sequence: CASSLGGLVETQYF. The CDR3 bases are TGTGCCAGCAGCTTGGGGGGACTGGTCGAGACCCAGTACTTC.

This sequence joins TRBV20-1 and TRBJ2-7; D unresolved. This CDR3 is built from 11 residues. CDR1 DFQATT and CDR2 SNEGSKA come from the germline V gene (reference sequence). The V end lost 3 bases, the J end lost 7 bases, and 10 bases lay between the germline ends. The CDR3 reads CSASRSREQYF. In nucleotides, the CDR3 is TGCAGTGCTAGCCGCAGTCGGGAGCAGTACTTC.

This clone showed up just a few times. CDR3 sequence reads: CASSLGSQRFF. The CDR3 DNA is TGCGCCAGCAGCTTGGGATCCCAGCGGTTCTTC. The rearrangement joins TRBV5-1 to TRBJ2-1; D remains ambiguous. V lost 0 bases, J lost 15 bases, and 10 bases lay in between. Germline assignment: CDR1 SGHRS and CDR2 YFSETQ. The CDR3 totals 11 residues.

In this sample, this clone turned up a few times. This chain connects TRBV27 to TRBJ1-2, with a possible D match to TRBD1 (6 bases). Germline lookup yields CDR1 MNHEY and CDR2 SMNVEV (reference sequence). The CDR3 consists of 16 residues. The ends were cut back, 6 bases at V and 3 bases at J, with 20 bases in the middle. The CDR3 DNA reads TGTGCCAGCAGACTAGGGGGTTGGGGTACCGACTATGGCTACACCTTC. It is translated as CASRLGGWGTDYGYTF.

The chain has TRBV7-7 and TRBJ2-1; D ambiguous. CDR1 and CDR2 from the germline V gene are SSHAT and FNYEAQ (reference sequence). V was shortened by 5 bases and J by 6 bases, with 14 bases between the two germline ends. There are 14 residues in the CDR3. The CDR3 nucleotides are TGTGCCAGCAGCCCCCGACCCGGCCTCAATGAGCAGTTCTTC. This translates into CASSPRPGLNEQFF.

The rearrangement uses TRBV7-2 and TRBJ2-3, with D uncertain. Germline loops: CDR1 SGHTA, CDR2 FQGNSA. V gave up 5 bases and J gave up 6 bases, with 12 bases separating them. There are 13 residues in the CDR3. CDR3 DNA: TGTGCCAGCAGCCCCCTGTTCGGGGATACGCAGTATTTT. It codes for CASSPLFGDTQYF.

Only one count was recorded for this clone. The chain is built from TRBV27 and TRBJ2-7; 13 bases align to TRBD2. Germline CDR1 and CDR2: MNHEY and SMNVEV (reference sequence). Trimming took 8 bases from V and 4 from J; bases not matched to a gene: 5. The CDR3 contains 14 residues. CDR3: CASWGLAGLYEQYF. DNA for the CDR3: TGTGCCAGCTGGGGACTAGCGGGATTGTACGAGCAGTACTTC.

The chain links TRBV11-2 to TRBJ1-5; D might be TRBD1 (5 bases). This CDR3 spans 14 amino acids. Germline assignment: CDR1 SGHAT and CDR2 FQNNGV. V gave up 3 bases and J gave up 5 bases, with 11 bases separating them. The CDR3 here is CASSFGDRYQPQHF. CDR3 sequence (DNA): TGTGCCAGCAGCTTTGGGGACCGATATCAGCCCCAGCATTTT. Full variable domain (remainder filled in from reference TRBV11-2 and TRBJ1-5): EAGVAQSPRYKIIEKRQSVAFWCNPISGHATLYWYQQILGQGPKLLIQFQNNGVVDDSQLPKDRFSAERLKGVDSTLKIQPAKLEDSAVYLCASSFGDRYQPQHFGDGTRLSIL.

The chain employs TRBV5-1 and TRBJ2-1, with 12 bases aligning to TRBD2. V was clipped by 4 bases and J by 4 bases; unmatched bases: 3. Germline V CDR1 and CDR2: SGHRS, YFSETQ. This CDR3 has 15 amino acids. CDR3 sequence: CASSRLAGEYNEQFF. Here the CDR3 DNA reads TGCGCCAGCAGCCGACTAGCGGGAGAGTACAATGAGCAGTTCTTC.

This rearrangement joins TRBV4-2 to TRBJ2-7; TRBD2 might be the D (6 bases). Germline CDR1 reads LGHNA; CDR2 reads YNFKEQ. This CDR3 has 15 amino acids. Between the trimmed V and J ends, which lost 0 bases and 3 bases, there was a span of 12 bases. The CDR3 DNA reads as TGTGCCAGCAGCCAAGATCGGGGGAACCACTACGAGCAGTACTTC. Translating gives CASSQDRGNHYEQYF.

CDR3 nucleotide sequence: TGCGCCAGCAGTGCAACAGGGAAACAGTTCTTC. Protein product: CASSATGKQFF. The V gene is TRBV10-1, the J gene TRBJ2-1, with D possibly matching TRBD1 (6 bases). The CDR3 covers 11 residues. The V end was cut by 4 bases, the J end by 13 bases, with 11 bases between. CDR1 is WNHNN, CDR2 SYGVQD, per germline (reference sequence).

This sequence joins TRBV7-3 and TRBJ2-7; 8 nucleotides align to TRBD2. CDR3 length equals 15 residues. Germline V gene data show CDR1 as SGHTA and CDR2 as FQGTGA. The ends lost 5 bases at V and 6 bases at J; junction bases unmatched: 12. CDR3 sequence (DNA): TGTGCCAGCAGCCCGATCGCGGGACTAGAAGGCGAGCAGTACTTC. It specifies CASSPIAGLEGEQYF.

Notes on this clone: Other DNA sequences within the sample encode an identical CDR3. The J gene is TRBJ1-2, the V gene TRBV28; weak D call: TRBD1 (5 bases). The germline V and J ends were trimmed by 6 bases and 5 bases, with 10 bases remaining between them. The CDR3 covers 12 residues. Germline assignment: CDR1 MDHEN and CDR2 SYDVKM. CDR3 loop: CASRPGGYGYTF. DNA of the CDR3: TGTGCCAGCAGGCCTGGGGGATATGGCTACACCTTC.

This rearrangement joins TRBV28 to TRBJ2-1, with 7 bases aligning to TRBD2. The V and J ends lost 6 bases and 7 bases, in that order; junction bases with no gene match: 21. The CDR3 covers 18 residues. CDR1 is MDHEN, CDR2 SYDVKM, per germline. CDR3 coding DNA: TGTGCCAGCAGCCCACACCTCGGTCGAGCGGCAGCGGGGAATGAGCAGTTCTTC. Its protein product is CASSPHLGRAAAGNEQFF.

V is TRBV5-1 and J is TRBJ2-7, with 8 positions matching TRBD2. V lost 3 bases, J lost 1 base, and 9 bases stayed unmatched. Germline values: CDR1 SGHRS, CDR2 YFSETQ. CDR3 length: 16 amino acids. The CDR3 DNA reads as TGCGCCAGCAGCTCGCTAGCGGGCACTCATTCCTACGAGCAGTACTTC. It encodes CASSSLAGTHSYEQYF.

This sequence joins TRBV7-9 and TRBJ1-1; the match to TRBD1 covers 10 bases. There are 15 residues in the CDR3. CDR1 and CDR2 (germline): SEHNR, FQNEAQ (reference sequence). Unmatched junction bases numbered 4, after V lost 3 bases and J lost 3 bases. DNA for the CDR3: TGTGCCAGCAGCTTCCCGGGACAGGGGCACACTGAAGCTTTCTTT. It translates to CASSFPGQGHTEAFF.

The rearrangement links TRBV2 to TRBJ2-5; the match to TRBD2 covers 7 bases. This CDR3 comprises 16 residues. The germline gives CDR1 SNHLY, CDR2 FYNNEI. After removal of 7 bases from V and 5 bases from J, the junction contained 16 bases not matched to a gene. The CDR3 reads CASISMFGRESETQYF. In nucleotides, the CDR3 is TGTGCCAGCATTTCGATGTTTGGGCGGGAGTCGGAGACCCAGTACTTC.